Presented here are 25 T cell receptor beta chains from one specimen sequenced in a study of cytomegalovirus exposure and HLA in healthy donors. PCR used 60 Vbeta primers and 13 Jbeta primers. Repertoires were generated with immunoSEQ multiplex PCR, while TCRdb's copy carries only in-frame clones and drops some. The sample table sets out approximately 120,000 clones. The sequencing input was PBMCs. The receptors originated from a young man in good health and CMV-seronegative.

The V and J genes are TRBV30 and TRBJ2-5, with 9 bases lining up with TRBD2. Germline loops: CDR1 GTSNPN, CDR2 SVGIG (reference sequence). The CDR3 loop spans 14 amino acids. J gave up 4 bases and V 4 bases, and 7 bases lay outside the gene matches. CDR3 in amino acids: CAWNRGRATETQYF. The CDR3 DNA reads as TGTGCCTGGAATCGCGGGAGGGCCACAGAGACCCAGTACTTC. The whole variable domain, filled in from reference TRBV30 and TRBJ2-5, reads SQTIHQWPATLVQPVGSPLSLECTVEGTSNPNLYWYRQAAGRGLQLLFYSVGIGQISSEVPQNLSASRPQDRQFILSSKKLLLSDSGFYLCAWNRGRATETQYFGPGTRLLVL.

In DNA, the CDR3 is TGTGCCAGTAGTACGACAGATCAGCCCCAGCATTTT. Encoded protein: CASSTTDQPQHF. The chain carries TRBV19 and TRBJ1-5, with D possibly matching TRBD1 (5 bases). Germline V CDR1 and CDR2: LNHDA, SQIVND (reference sequence). Trimming shortened V by 4 bases and J by 5 bases, and 6 bases separated the two germline ends. This CDR3 region has 12 residues.

The CDR3 loop reads CASSVDGTPGEEQYF. CDR3 in DNA: TGTGCCAGCAGCGTGGACGGGACACCCGGTGAGGAGCAGTACTTC. The chain is built from TRBV9 and TRBJ2-7; D might be TRBD1 (6 bases). This CDR3 is built from 15 residues. The germline V gene has CDR1 SGDLS and CDR2 YYNGEE. V was clipped by 2 bases and J by 7 bases, with 19 bases between them.

The chain is built from TRBV9 and TRBJ1-4; 9 bases map to TRBD1. J was trimmed by 3 bases and V by 4 bases; bases with no gene match: 4. CDR3 size: 15 residues. Germline loops: CDR1 SGDLS, CDR2 YYNGEE. The CDR3 protein is CASSPRDRANEKLFF. The CDR3, as DNA: TGTGCCAGCAGCCCACGGGACAGGGCTAATGAAAAACTGTTTTTT.

The chain employs TRBV5-1 and TRBJ2-2, with TRBD2 matching 7 bases. Germline V gene lookup returns CDR1 SGHRS and CDR2 YFSETQ. V was pared by 4 bases and J by 6 bases, with 9 bases of the junction left unmatched. The CDR3 covers 15 residues. The CDR3 here is CASSPAGVGAGELFF. CDR3 coding DNA: TGCGCCAGCAGCCCCGCGGGGGTAGGCGCCGGGGAGCTGTTTTTT. Looking up the rest from reference TRBV5-1 and TRBJ2-2 gives the full variable domain: KAGVTQTPRYLIKTRGQQVTLSCSPISGHRSVSWYQQTPGQGLQFLFEYFSETQRNKGNFPGRFSGRQFSNSRSEMNVSTLELGDSALYLCASSPAGVGAGELFFGEGSRLTVL.

This rearrangement joins TRBV7-8 to TRBJ1-2; 9 positions agree with TRBD1. Trimming took 5 bases from V and 2 from J; bases not matched to a gene: 6. This CDR3 has 15 amino acids. In germline, CDR1 is SGHVS, CDR2 FQNEAQ. CDR3 in amino acids: CASSPRQGDNYGYTF. The CDR3 nucleotides read TGTGCCAGCAGCCCGCGACAGGGGGACAACTATGGCTACACCTTC.

The chain has TRBV7-2 and TRBJ1-1; D possibly corresponds to TRBD1 (6 bases). CDR1 and CDR2 (germline): SGHTA, FQGNSA. The CDR3 totals 15 residues. V gave up 6 bases and J gave up 1 base, with 15 bases separating them. The CDR3 bases are TGTGCCAGCAGACGCGGGCGGGGGGCGAACACTGAAGCTTTCTTT. As protein: CASRRGRGANTEAFF.

The chain links TRBV30 to TRBJ2-5, with no clear D. Germline V CDR1 and CDR2: GTSNPN, SVGIG (reference sequence). This CDR3 has 13 amino acids. V dropped 1 base and J dropped 7 bases, with 13 bases sitting between them. CDR3 coding DNA: TGTGCCTGGAGTGGCGGCTATGTGGCGACCCAGTACTTC. Its translation: CAWSGGYVATQYF. Supplemented by reference TRBV30 and TRBJ2-5, the full variable domain reads SQTIHQWPATLVQPVGSPLSLECTVEGTSNPNLYWYRQAAGRGLQLLFYSVGIGQISSEVPQNLSASRPQDRQFILSSKKLLLSDSGFYLCAWSGGYVATQYFGPGTRLLVL.

The chain is built from TRBV6-5 and TRBJ1-2, with D hard to call. Germline CDR1 and CDR2: MNHEY and SVGAGI. CDR3 length: 14 residues. Trimming took 1 base from V and 7 from J, leaving 13 bases between them. The DNA of the CDR3 is TGTGCCAGCAGTTACTACAGACGATTAGGTGGCTACACCTTC. This sequence encodes CASSYYRRLGGYTF.

The chain combines TRBV28 with TRBJ2-3, with D perhaps matching TRBD2 (6 bases). This CDR3 contains 13 residues. Germline V gene lookup returns CDR1 MDHEN and CDR2 SYDVKM. V was trimmed by 6 bases and J by 2 bases, leaving 9 bases between them. The CDR3 coding sequence is TGTGCCAGCAGGGACTATCTCACAGATACGCAGTATTTT. It encodes CASRDYLTDTQYF.

The CDR3 sequence: CASSLVPGSGNTIYF. The CDR3 DNA follows: TGTGCCAGCAGCTTAGTGCCAGGGTCCGGAAACACCATATATTTT. The chain combines TRBV11-2 with TRBJ1-3, with D possibly TRBD1 on 5 matching bases. The germline V and J ends were trimmed by 1 base and 4 bases, with 11 bases remaining between them. The CDR3 runs 15 residues. Germline V gene data show CDR1 as SGHAT and CDR2 as FQNNGV. The full variable domain, with the rest looked up from reference TRBV11-2 and TRBJ1-3, is EAGVAQSPRYKIIEKRQSVAFWCNPISGHATLYWYQQILGQGPKLLIQFQNNGVVDDSQLPKDRFSAERLKGVDSTLKIQPAKLEDSAVYLCASSLVPGSGNTIYFGEGSWLTVV.

About this clone: The DNA is left out, because the CDR3 cannot be placed on it with certainty; the CDR3 is given as TCRdb lists it. This chain uses TRBV5-4 with TRBJ2-1; the table calls TRBD2, which could not be checked here. A total of 13 residues make up the CDR3, ends included. Germline CDR1 SGHNT, CDR2 YYREEE (reference sequence). CDR3 sequence reads: CASSRDFGNEQFF.

The chain has TRBV9 and TRBJ1-5, with 11 bases that match TRBD1. The V gene end was trimmed by 4 bases and the J gene end by 7 bases; junction bases not matched to a gene: 4. In germline, CDR1 is SGDLS, CDR2 YYNGEE. The CDR3 spans 14 residues. In DNA form, the CDR3 reads TGTGCCAGCAGCAAGGGACAGGGGGACCAGCCCCAGCATTTT. It is translated as CASSKGQGDQPQHF. The full variable domain, in which reference TRBV9 and TRBJ1-5 provide the parts outside the CDR3, is DSGVTQTPKHLITATGQRVTLRCSPRSGDLSVYWYQQSLDQGLQFLIQYYNGEERAKGNILERFSAQQFPDLHSELNLSSLELGDSALYFCASSKGQGDQPQHFGDGTRLSIL.

The chain joins TRBV5-6 to TRBJ2-1; D ambiguous. Trimming stripped 4 bases from V and 2 bases from J, with 7 bases between. The CDR3 is 13 amino acids. Germline V gene sequence: CDR1 SGHDT, CDR2 YYEEEE. DNA for the CDR3: TGTGCCAGCAGCGTAGACACCTACAATGAGCAGTTCTTC. Its translation: CASSVDTYNEQFF.

CDR3 region: CASSIGTGGYQPQHF. The DNA for the CDR3 is TGTGCCAGTAGTATAGGGACAGGGGGCTATCAGCCCCAGCATTTT. This chain uses TRBV19 with TRBJ1-5, with 11 bases matching TRBD1. The V gene end was trimmed by 1 base and the J gene end by 5 bases; junction bases not matched to a gene: 1. Per germline, CDR1 LNHDA and CDR2 SQIVND (reference sequence). The CDR3 covers 15 residues.

The V call is TRBV28, the J call TRBJ1-2; possibly TRBD1 for D (6 bases). V gave up 5 bases and J gave up 7 bases, with 17 bases separating them. The CDR3 has 14 residues. The germline V gene has CDR1 MDHEN and CDR2 SYDVKM. CDR3 loop: CASSPRDRPRGYTF. The CDR3 coding sequence is TGTGCCAGCAGTCCGCGAGACAGGCCCCGTGGCTACACCTTC.

The chain combines TRBV5-1 with TRBJ1-5; D is perhaps TRBD1 (5 bases). The V end lost 4 bases, the J end lost 1 base, and 12 bases lay between the germline ends. The CDR3 loop spans 15 amino acids. Per germline, CDR1 SGHRS and CDR2 YFSETQ. The CDR3, as DNA: TGCGCCAGCAGCCCGGGACTTATAAGCAATCAGCCCCAGCATTTT. It is translated as CASSPGLISNQPQHF. The full variable domain, completed using reference TRBV5-1 and TRBJ1-5, is KAGVTQTPRYLIKTRGQQVTLSCSPISGHRSVSWYQQTPGQGLQFLFEYFSETQRNKGNFPGRFSGRQFSNSRSEMNVSTLELGDSALYLCASSPGLISNQPQHFGDGTRLSIL.

This sequence joins TRBV15 and TRBJ1-5; D may be TRBD1 (6 bases). The CDR3 totals 15 residues. Looked up from germline, CDR1 is LNHNV and CDR2 is YYDKDF (reference sequence). Trimming took 0 bases from V and 5 from J, leaving 11 bases between them. The CDR3 bases are TGTGCCACCAGCAGAGAACGGGACATATATCAGCCCCAGCATTTT. Amino acids: CATSRERDIYQPQHF.

V usage is TRBV6-4 and J usage is TRBJ2-7; TRBD1 might be the D (5 bases). The CDR3 runs 17 residues. Trimming removed 8 bases from V and 4 bases from J, with 27 bases in between. CDR1 and CDR2 (germline): MRHNA, SNTAGT. The CDR3 is CASQPKDNQPRVYEQYF. CDR3 DNA sequence: TGTGCCAGCCAACCAAAGGACAATCAACCTAGGGTTTACGAGCAGTACTTC.

The DNA for the CDR3 is TGCGCCAGCAGCCAAGTAACAACCGCTGAAGCTTTCTTT. The encoded protein is CASSQVTTAEAFF. The rearrangement uses TRBV4-1 and TRBJ1-1; D gene unclear. CDR3 length: 13 residues. Between the trimmed V and J ends, which lost 1 base and 6 bases, there was a span of 9 bases. From germline, CDR1 is MGHRA and CDR2 YSYEKL.

The rearrangement uses TRBV29-1 and TRBJ2-7; TRBD2 matches at 7 bases. Per germline, CDR1 SQVTM and CDR2 ANQGSEA. V shed 8 bases and J 3 bases; nucleotides not matched to a gene: 10. CDR3 length equals 13 residues. CDR3 protein: CSISRGGVYEQYF. The DNA of the CDR3 is TGCAGCATTTCCCGGGGAGGGGTCTACGAGCAGTACTTC.

The chain uses TRBV29-1 and TRBJ2-7; tentative D call: TRBD1 (6 bases). V gave up 7 bases and J gave up 0 bases, with 13 bases separating them. CDR1 is SQVTM, CDR2 ANQGSEA, per germline. CDR3 length: 13 residues. CDR3 bases: TGCAGCGCTCGGACAGCGATCTCCTACGAGCAGTACTTC. The encoded protein is CSARTAISYEQYF.

The chain couples TRBV2 to TRBJ1-1; TRBD1 matches 7 bases. The germline V gene encodes CDR1 SNHLY and CDR2 FYNNEI. V shed 5 bases, J shed 6 bases, and the junction held 12 bases outside the gene matches. The CDR3 runs 15 residues. CDR3 bases: TGTGCCAGCAGTTATGACAGGGTAGCGGCTCCTGAAGCTTTCTTT. Protein: CASSYDRVAAPEAFF.

V usage is TRBV18 and J usage is TRBJ1-5; no firm D call. Germline CDR1 KGHSH, CDR2 LQKENI. The CDR3 covers 15 residues. The V and J ends lost 2 bases and 0 bases respectively, with 8 bases between them. The CDR3 spells CASSPSRSSNQPQHF. The CDR3 nucleotides are TGTGCCAGCTCACCATCGCGGAGTAGCAATCAGCCCCAGCATTTT. Based on the CDR3 plus reference TRBV18 and TRBJ1-5, the full variable domain is NAGVMQNPRHLVRRRGQEARLRCSPMKGHSHVYWYRQLPEEGLKFMVYLQKENIIDESGMPKERFSAEFPKEGPSILRIQQVVRGDSAAYFCASSPSRSSNQPQHFGDGTRLSIL.

The chain couples TRBV30 to TRBJ1-5; D uncertain. This CDR3 is built from 13 residues. CDR1 and CDR2 (germline): GTSNPN, SVGIG (reference sequence). Trimming removed 8 bases from V and 6 bases from J, with 17 bases in between. The CDR3 DNA follows: TGTGCCCCAAAGCGCGGGGAACCTCAGCCCCAGCATTTT. Its translation: CAPKRGEPQPQHF.